One sample yielded the 8 T cell receptor beta chains listed below, sequenced in a study of neurological immune-mediated disorders. TCRdb processed the 5' RACE reads anew with MiXCR; each CDR3 protein has one entry. The profile shows tens of thousands of distinct CDR3 sequences, 1.5% of them singletons. The source material was PBMCs. All receptors derive from a young woman with multiple sclerosis.

This clonotype occurred many times. The chain links TRBV29-1 to TRBJ2-3, with 12 bases matching TRBD1. V was pared by 8 bases and J by 6 bases, with 6 bases of the junction left unmatched. The CDR3 runs 13 residues. The germline V gene has CDR1 SQVTM and CDR2 ANQGSEA. Written as DNA, the CDR3 is TGCAGCACTGGGGACAGGGGGCCCGATACGCAGTATTTT. Protein: CSTGDRGPDTQYF.

This clonotype was seen ten or more times. The chain employs TRBV20-1 and TRBJ2-2; no firm D call. Germline CDR1 DFQATT, CDR2 SNEGSKA (reference sequence). The CDR3 is 15 residues long. V lost 1 base to trimming and J lost 0 bases, with 9 bases between them. The CDR3 protein is CSARGLVANTGELFF. CDR3 in DNA: TGCAGTGCTAGAGGGCTAGTGGCGAACACCGGGGAGCTGTTTTTT.

This clonotype was found many times. The chain carries TRBV5-1 and TRBJ1-2, with D possibly being TRBD1 (6 bases). The germline V gene encodes CDR1 SGHRS and CDR2 YFSETQ. This CDR3 comprises 14 residues. Trimming pared 1 base from V and 3 bases from J, leaving 10 bases between. CDR3 region: CASSLFRGDYGYTF. The CDR3, as DNA: TGCGCCAGCAGCTTGTTCAGGGGAGACTATGGCTACACCTTC. Filled out from reference TRBV5-1 and TRBJ1-2, the complete variable domain reads KAGVTQTPRYLIKTRGQQVTLSCSPISGHRSVSWYQQTPGQGLQFLFEYFSETQRNKGNFPGRFSGRQFSNSRSEMNVSTLELGDSALYLCASSLFRGDYGYTFGSGTRLTVV.

CDR3 sequence: CASSPSRAASTDTQYF. The CDR3 DNA is TGTGCCAGCTCACCCTCCAGGGCCGCTAGCACAGATACGCAGTATTTT. The rearrangement joins TRBV18 to TRBJ2-3; D may be TRBD1 (5 bases). Germline CDR1 KGHSH, CDR2 LQKENI. Deletions cut 3 bases from V and 0 bases from J, with 13 bases between. The CDR3 contains 16 residues.

V gene TRBV7-2 combines with J gene TRBJ2-7; D uncertain. The germline V gene encodes CDR1 SGHTA and CDR2 FQGNSA. V gave up 0 bases and J gave up 4 bases, with 13 bases separating them. The CDR3 is made up of 15 amino acids. As DNA, the CDR3 is TGTGCCAGCAGCTTAGCGGACGTTAGGGCGTACGAGCAGTACTTC. Encoded protein: CASSLADVRAYEQYF.

This clonotype was found many times. J is TRBJ1-2 and V is TRBV7-2; D remains unclear. V was shortened by 2 bases and J by 8 bases, with 12 bases between the two germline ends. Germline V lookup: CDR1 SGHTA, CDR2 FQGNSA. The length of the CDR3 is 13 residues. The CDR3, as DNA: TGTGCCAGCAGCTTAACACAGACCGCCGGCTACACCTTC. The encoded protein is CASSLTQTAGYTF. Combining the CDR3 with reference TRBV7-2 and TRBJ1-2 gives the whole variable domain GAGVSQSPSNKVTEKGKDVELRCDPISGHTALYWYRQSLGQGLEFLIYFQGNSAPDKSGLPSDRFSAERTGGSVSTLTIQRTQQEDSAVYLCASSLTQTAGYTFGSGTRLTVV.

This clonotype was recorded at least ten times. The chain uses TRBV6-6 and TRBJ2-7; the D gene is possibly TRBD1 (6 bases). The ends were cut back, 3 bases at V and 3 bases at J, with 21 bases in the middle. CDR1 is MNHNY, CDR2 SVGAGI, per germline (reference sequence). The CDR3 length is 17 residues. CDR3 sequence: CASSYLNRVSNIYEQYF. DNA of the CDR3: TGTGCCAGCAGTTATCTAAACAGGGTTTCGAACATCTACGAGCAGTACTTC.

By frequency in the sample, this clonotype is medium-sized (0.01 to 0.1%). V and J are TRBV9 and TRBJ2-1; D ambiguous. The V gene lost 0 bases and the J gene lost 8 bases, with 9 bases spanning the gap. The CDR3 consists of 13 residues. CDR1 is SGDLS and CDR2 is YYNGEE in the germline V gene. CDR3 sequence reads: CASSVGPRHEQFF. The CDR3 nucleotides are TGTGCCAGCAGCGTAGGTCCCAGGCATGAGCAGTTCTTC. The whole variable domain, filled in from reference TRBV9 and TRBJ2-1, reads DSGVTQTPKHLITATGQRVTLRCSPRSGDLSVYWYQQSLDQGLQFLIQYYNGEERAKGNILERFSAQQFPDLHSELNLSSLELGDSALYFCASSVGPRHEQFFGPGTRLTVL.